This entry lists 10 T cell receptor beta chains sequenced from one sample in a study of cytomegalovirus exposure and HLA in healthy donors. Sequencing used immunoSEQ multiplex PCR; TCRdb keeps in-frame clones, though not all of them. This table holds fewer than 200,000 clones, about 86% found once. What was sequenced was PBMCs. These receptors were collected from a woman in her 30s in good health and CMV-seronegative.

V is TRBV29-1 and J is TRBJ2-2; 9 nucleotides match TRBD2. V dropped 3 bases and J dropped 5; count of bases not matched to a gene: 4. The CDR3 contains 14 residues. CDR1 and CDR2 (germline): SQVTM, ANQGSEA. The CDR3 protein is CSVERGGGTGELFF. The DNA for the CDR3 is TGCAGCGTTGAGCGGGGGGGAGGTACCGGGGAGCTGTTTTTT.

This clone has a single count. The CDR3 spells CASSRNRGPETQYF. For the CDR3, the DNA is TGTGCCAGCTCCCGCAACAGGGGGCCGGAGACCCAGTACTTC. The chain has TRBV18 and TRBJ2-5; TRBD1 agrees at 9 bases. This CDR3 spans 14 amino acids. Germline V gene sequence: CDR1 KGHSH, CDR2 LQKENI. J lost 5 bases, V lost 6 bases, and 7 bases had no gene match. Together with reference TRBV18 and TRBJ2-5, the CDR3 gives the full variable domain: NAGVMQNPRHLVRRRGQEARLRCSPMKGHSHVYWYRQLPEEGLKFMVYLQKENIIDESGMPKERFSAEFPKEGPSILRIQQVVRGDSAAYFCASSRNRGPETQYFGPGTRLLVL.

This rearrangement joins TRBV2 to TRBJ1-6, with TRBD1 identical over 8 bases. There are 14 residues in the CDR3. V lost 8 bases, J lost 9 bases, and 9 bases stayed unmatched. The germline V gene encodes CDR1 SNHLY and CDR2 FYNNEI. The DNA of the CDR3 is TGTGCCAGCTGCATCAGGACAGGGTTTTCACCCCTCCACTTT. This gives the protein CASCIRTGFSPLHF.

In this sample, this clone turned up a few times. The chain uses TRBV9 and TRBJ1-6; 7 positions match TRBD1. There are 15 residues in the CDR3. V shed 5 bases, J shed 7 bases, and the junction held 9 bases outside the gene matches. CDR1 SGDLS and CDR2 YYNGEE come from the germline V gene. As DNA, the CDR3 is TGTGCCAGCAGTGTAACCGGGACAGAGAATTCACCCCTCCACTTT. Its translation: CASSVTGTENSPLHF.

This chain connects TRBV30 to TRBJ1-5; D unclear. The V end was cut by 4 bases, the J end by 4 bases, with 14 bases between. The CDR3 totals 14 residues. CDR1 GTSNPN and CDR2 SVGIG come from the germline V gene (reference sequence). CDR3 DNA sequence: TGTGCCTGGAATATGCCAGGAAGGAATCAGCCCCAGCATTTT. Its protein product is CAWNMPGRNQPQHF.

This clone was detected only a few times. The chain carries TRBV19 and TRBJ1-6, with D maybe TRBD1 (5 bases). Trimming cost V 9 bases and J 10 bases, with 19 bases left between them. CDR3 length: 14 residues. Per the germline V gene, CDR1 is LNHDA and CDR2 is SQIVND (reference sequence). CDR3 protein: CASSREQRLSPLHF. The CDR3 region has the DNA TGTGCCAGCTCCAGGGAACAGAGGCTCTCACCCCTCCACTTT.

CDR3 DNA sequence: TGTGCCAGCAGCTTAGGCAGGGGTGGCACAGATACGCAGTATTTT. Protein product: CASSLGRGGTDTQYF. This rearrangement joins TRBV11-2 to TRBJ2-3; D perhaps matches TRBD1 (6 bases). This CDR3 has 15 residues. Trimming cost V 1 base and J 1 base, with 9 bases left between them. The germline gives CDR1 SGHAT, CDR2 FQNNGV.

This chain links TRBV7-8 with TRBJ1-2, with D uncertain. CDR3 length equals 15 residues. V lost 5 bases, J lost 4 bases, and 17 bases lay in between. CDR1 is SGHVS and CDR2 is FQNEAQ in the germline V gene. CDR3 sequence reads: CASSPVPSSSYGYTF. In DNA form, the CDR3 reads TGTGCCAGCAGCCCAGTTCCCTCCAGTTCCTATGGCTACACCTTC.

This clone occurred once. CDR3 in DNA: TGTGCCAGCAGTTTCGAGACAGGGGACGCCTACGAGCAGTACTTC. Translating it yields CASSFETGDAYEQYF. The chain employs TRBV28 and TRBJ2-7; 8 bases fit TRBD1. CDR3 length: 15 residues. From germline, CDR1 is MDHEN and CDR2 SYDVKM. Unmatched junction bases numbered 6, after V lost 3 bases and J lost 2 bases.

The chain joins TRBV4-1 to TRBJ2-5; weak D call: TRBD1 (5 bases). Germline loops: CDR1 MGHRA, CDR2 YSYEKL. The CDR3 loop spans 15 amino acids. The V gene lost 0 bases and the J gene lost 4 bases, with 12 bases spanning the gap. CDR3 sequence: CASSQDAGPPETQYF. DNA for the CDR3: TGCGCCAGCAGCCAAGATGCAGGGCCCCCAGAGACCCAGTACTTC.